The 20 T cell receptor beta chains below come from one sample, sequenced in a study of blood T cell repertoires in COVID-19 (TCRdb year 2020). Libraries were built with the immunoSEQ multiplex PCR assay. TCRdb holds this immuneACCESS table with in-frame rearrangements only. Some clones are missing; in checked studies, unresolved V genes explain under half, and the rest has no known cause. A total of 200,000 to 300,000 clones appear in this sample, roughly 76% of them only once. The top ten hold roughly 8% of the sample. The specimen sequenced was peripheral blood. These receptors were taken from a woman aged 80 or over with COVID-19, enrolled during active disease.

This clone was recorded a few times. The CDR3 here is CASRVQGGSEDTEAFF. The CDR3 DNA is TGTGCCAGTAGGGTACAGGGGGGCTCGGAGGACACTGAAGCTTTCTTT. V and J are TRBV19 and TRBJ1-1; 8 positions match TRBD1. V was clipped by 6 bases and J by 3 bases; unmatched bases: 12. Per the germline V gene, CDR1 is LNHDA and CDR2 is SQIVND (reference sequence). The CDR3 covers 16 residues.

CDR3 loop: CASRFATGSQETQYF. The CDR3 DNA is TGCGCCAGCCGATTCGCAACCGGGAGCCAAGAGACCCAGTACTTC. The J gene is TRBJ2-5, the V gene TRBV5-1; possibly TRBD2 for D (6 bases). The ends were cut back, 7 bases at V and 1 base at J, with 17 bases in the middle. There are 15 residues in the CDR3. CDR1 and CDR2 (germline): SGHRS, YFSETQ.

The chain couples TRBV5-1 to TRBJ1-1; D uncertain. Germline CDR1 is SGHRS and CDR2 is YFSETQ. Trimming took off 4 bases at V and 11 bases at J, with 12 bases between the two ends. The CDR3 totals 11 residues. The CDR3 spells CASSDLTRAFF. CDR3 DNA: TGCGCCAGCAGCGATCTGACACGCGCTTTCTTT.

The J gene is TRBJ2-5, the V gene TRBV27; 15 bases align to TRBD2. CDR1 is MNHEY and CDR2 is SMNVEV in the germline V gene (reference sequence). The CDR3 loop spans 20 amino acids. V lost 5 bases, J lost 4 bases, and 17 bases stayed unmatched. The chain's CDR3 is CASSPGPGLAGGRWRETQYF. The CDR3 DNA follows: TGTGCCAGCAGTCCAGGCCCGGGACTAGCGGGAGGACGTTGGAGAGAGACCCAGTACTTC.

This clone was picked up one time. This chain uses TRBV4-3 with TRBJ2-1; 11 bases are a match to TRBD2. The CDR3 contains 18 residues. The V gene end was trimmed by 4 bases and the J gene end by 1 base; junction bases not matched to a gene: 9. Per the germline V gene, CDR1 is LGHNA and CDR2 is YSLEER. The CDR3 coding sequence is TGCGCCAGCAGCCGAGCAACTAGCGGGAGTAGGTCCTACAATGAGCAGTTCTTC. This gives the protein CASSRATSGSRSYNEQFF.

This chain uses TRBV7-2 with TRBJ2-5; TRBD1 agrees at 9 bases. Germline loops: CDR1 SGHTA, CDR2 FQGNSA. CDR3 length: 15 residues. J was trimmed by 5 bases and V by 1 base; bases with no gene match: 5. CDR3 sequence reads: CASSLGTGVTETQYF. In nucleotides, the CDR3 is TGTGCCAGCAGCTTAGGGACAGGGGTAACCGAGACCCAGTACTTC.

This chain links TRBV5-4 with TRBJ2-7, with 11 bases fitting TRBD2. Germline loops: CDR1 SGHNT, CDR2 YYREEE (reference sequence). The V and J ends lost 4 bases and 0 bases, in that order; junction bases with no gene match: 6. This CDR3 has 16 amino acids. CDR3 sequence: CASSQPGLAASYEQYF. The CDR3 DNA reads TGTGCCAGCAGCCAGCCGGGACTAGCGGCCTCCTACGAGCAGTACTTC. Drawing the rest from reference TRBV5-4 and TRBJ2-7, the complete variable domain is ETGVTQSPTHLIKTRGQQVTLRCSSQSGHNTVSWYQQALGQGPQFIFQYYREEENGRGNFPPRFSGLQFPNYSSELNVNALELDDSALYLCASSQPGLAASYEQYFGPGTRLTVT.

This chain joins TRBV28 and TRBJ2-2, with 10 bases that match TRBD2. Germline V lookup: CDR1 MDHEN, CDR2 SYDVKM. The CDR3 consists of 16 residues. Trimming at V came to 6 bases and at J to 5 bases, leaving 9 bases not matched to a gene. CDR3 DNA sequence: TGTGCCAGCAGCCCCACACTAGCGGGGAATACCGGGGAGCTGTTTTTT. Translating gives CASSPTLAGNTGELFF.

The V call is TRBV16, the J call TRBJ1-6, with 8 positions matching TRBD1. The J segment lost 9 bases and the V segment lost 0 bases, leaving 4 bases of the junction unmatched. Per the germline V gene, CDR1 is KGHSY and CDR2 is FQNENV. The CDR3 runs 15 residues. CDR3 residues: CASSQSRTGTSPLHF. The CDR3 DNA follows: TGTGCCAGCAGCCAATCCAGGACAGGGACTTCACCCCTCCACTTT.

This chain connects TRBV19 to TRBJ2-1; D is possibly TRBD2 (6 bases). This CDR3 region has 14 residues. Germline values: CDR1 LNHDA, CDR2 SQIVND (reference sequence). CDR3 sequence (DNA): TGTGCAGCCGGGAGCGCTCTATCCTACAATGAGCAGTTCTTC. Protein sequence: CAAGSALSYNEQFF.

The CDR3 DNA reads as TGTGCCAGCAGAGTCCAGACAGGGGGCGGCACTGAAGCTTTCTTT. It yields the protein CASRVQTGGGTEAFF. This rearrangement joins TRBV6-5 to TRBJ1-1, with TRBD1 identical over 10 bases. The CDR3 sequence is 15 residues long. In germline, CDR1 is MNHEY, CDR2 SVGAGI. Trimming cost V 6 bases and J 4 bases; bases outside gene matches: 8.

This sequence joins TRBV5-1 and TRBJ1-2; D is uncertain. The CDR3 runs 15 residues. The V end lost 4 bases, the J end lost 7 bases, and 20 bases lay between the germline ends. Germline V gene lookup returns CDR1 SGHRS and CDR2 YFSETQ. The CDR3 nucleotides are TGCGCCAGCAGCCGAGCCGAAAATACCGGAGGTGGCTACACCTTC. It yields the protein CASSRAENTGGGYTF.

In its sample, this clone was seen once. This chain joins TRBV29-1 and TRBJ1-1, with D possibly matching TRBD1 (6 bases). The germline gives CDR1 SQVTM, CDR2 ANQGSEA. CDR3 length: 13 amino acids. V was trimmed by 5 bases and J by 5 bases, leaving 15 bases between them. The CDR3 coding sequence is TGCAGCGTTTCCAGGGGAAGGAGAACTGAAGCTTTCTTT. Its translation: CSVSRGRRTEAFF. Full variable domain (rest looked up from reference TRBV29-1 and TRBJ1-1): SAVISQKPSRDICQRGTSLTIQCQVDSQVTMMFWYRQQPGQSLTLIATANQGSEATYESGFVIDKFPISRPNLTFSTLTVSNMSPEDSSIYLCSVSRGRRTEAFFGQGTRLTVV.

The chain uses TRBV30 and TRBJ1-5; D call uncertain. Germline CDR1 GTSNPN, CDR2 SVGIG (reference sequence). The CDR3 is 14 residues long. V lost 0 bases, J lost 4 bases, and 10 bases lay in between. CDR3 in DNA: TGTGCCTGGAGTGTTGAGCCATATAATCAGCCCCAGCATTTT. Its protein is CAWSVEPYNQPQHF.

The V and J genes are TRBV28 and TRBJ1-1, with TRBD1 matching over 9 bases. Germline values: CDR1 MDHEN, CDR2 SYDVKM. The CDR3 sequence is 15 residues long. V trimming: 2 bases; J trimming: 6 bases; junction bases outside the gene matches: 7. Written as DNA, the CDR3 is TGTGCCAGCAGTTTAACGAGACAGGGGGTCGCTGAAGCTTTCTTT. Amino acid sequence: CASSLTRQGVAEAFF.

This rearrangement joins TRBV9 to TRBJ2-2; 8 bases align to TRBD2. From germline, CDR1 is SGDLS and CDR2 YYNGEE. This CDR3 has 18 amino acids. Losses at the gene ends were 0 bases for V and 5 bases for J; bases not matched to a gene: 12. CDR3 in DNA: TGTGCCAGCAGCGTAGAACCCCCAAGCGGGGGCCTTACCGGGGAGCTGTTTTTT. Translation gives CASSVEPPSGGLTGELFF.

V gene TRBV6-5 combines with J gene TRBJ2-7; no clear D gene. Germline V gene lookup returns CDR1 MNHEY and CDR2 SVGAGI. Trimming removed 7 bases at V and 0 bases at J, with 10 bases between. This CDR3 has 13 residues. The CDR3 nucleotides are TGTGCCAGCATTGGCCCGTACTCCTACGAGCAGTACTTC. Amino acid sequence: CASIGPYSYEQYF.

This chain uses TRBV3-1 (or the pseudogene TRBV3-2) with TRBJ1-2; the match to TRBD1 covers 11 bases. The CDR3 length is 14 residues. With 10 bases clipped from V and 8 bases from J, the junction kept 12 bases outside the gene matches. Germline CDR1 LGHDT, CDR2 YNNKEL (reference sequence). The CDR3 bases are TGTGCCACCAACCCGGGACAGGGGGTGTTCGGCTACACCTTC. Its protein is CATNPGQGVFGYTF.

The chain uses TRBV18 and TRBJ1-3; 7 positions agree with TRBD1. CDR3 length: 17 residues. CDR1 is KGHSH and CDR2 is LQKENI in the germline V gene. V lost 3 bases to trimming and J lost 0 bases; unmatched junction nucleotides: 8. The CDR3 DNA reads as TGTGCCAGCTCACCTTCATTGACAGGGCTCTCTGGAAACACCATATATTTT. Translating gives CASSPSLTGLSGNTIYF.

The V gene is TRBV4-1, the J gene TRBJ2-5, with 7 bases fitting TRBD1. This CDR3 is built from 17 residues. Germline V gene data show CDR1 as MGHRA and CDR2 as YSYEKL. Unmatched junction bases numbered 12, after V lost 0 bases and J lost 5 bases. CDR3 DNA: TGCGCCAGCAGCCAAGAGGGGCCAACAGGGGCCGGGGAGACCCAGTACTTC. Its translation is CASSQEGPTGAGETQYF.